This T cell receptor beta chain originates from a study of shared clonotypes between healthy human individuals (TCRdb year 2020). Looking at the study overall: A couple of women and a few men aged 18 to 49 years were included in the cohort. Leukapheresis yielded between about 0.94 and 10 billion PBMCs per donor. To increase sequencing depth and limit assay-specific biases, different laboratories used diverse techniques to prepare libraries and sequence TCR repertoires. To estimate repertoire size and how much clonotype sharing occurs between individuals, the study deeply sequenced the blood TCR repertoires of five or six healthy adults. Per donor, three plates each were used for CD4 naive and CD4 memory, two for CD8 naive, and one for CD8 memory. General conclusions and limits of the study: Only blood was sampled, and tissue TCR repertoires likely differ from those in blood. Because the study included only a small number of donors, the genetic and exposure-history diversity represented was limited. Even with the large sequencing depth, rarefaction of the sorted-subset datasets indicated that sequencing was incomplete. Larger estimated clonotype richness was generally found for naive subsets than for memory subsets. Clonotypes shared by all four sorted-subset donors showed higher generation probabilities than non-shared clonotypes. Based on pairwise subsampling, the degree of clonotype sharing among donors was expected to be affected by sequencing depth. When several donors were compared, the shared fraction of clonotypes was around 5.1% for naive CD4, about 4% for naive CD8, 2.3% for memory CD4, and under 0.5% for memory CD8.

V lost 5 bases and J lost 5 bases, and the count of bases not matched to a germline gene is 7. The germline V gene (reference sequence) specifies SEHNR as CDR1 and FQNEAQ as CDR2. From the cysteine up to the phenylalanine, the CDR3 has a length of 15 residues. Kept here is only the CDR3 DNA, which spans 45 bases and is read in frame from base 1. TCR CDR3 regions were amplified from genomic DNA by multiplex PCR using the deep immunoSEQ assay. Extracted genomic DNA from each cell subset was distributed evenly across all wells of several immunoSEQ 96-well plates, and each plate was treated as a replicate. For sorted subsets, approximately 210 ng genomic DNA, equal to 30,000 to 35,000 T cell genomes, was loaded into each replicate PCR. Purified libraries were measured with a Qubit 3.0 fluorometer, size-checked on a Bioanalyzer 2100, and measured again with the KAPA Library Quantification kit. Every immunoSEQ 96-well plate was sequenced on a separate single-read 150-cycle Illumina NextSeq 550 flow cell. The paper's processing steps were these. Because the immunoSEQ output included only junctional sequences and no quality scores, the filtering could not be the same as the filtering used for full-length reads. Sequences were annotated with PyIR, a Python wrapper for IgBLAST v1.9, using IMGT germline references to assign V/J genes and CDR3. Reads were removed for weak V/J assignments (E-value above 1e-6), missing CDR3, stop codons, out-of-frame junctions, or ambiguous translated residues. A V3J clonotype was defined by an identical inferred V gene, J gene, and CDR3 amino acid sequence. Percentage overlap between repertoires was computed as shared unique clonotypes divided by the size of the smaller repertoire. Richness of each repertoire was evaluated using RTK rarefaction, the Chao1 estimator, and Recon v2.1 estimates of unobserved clonotypes. Generation probabilities for all TCRbeta clonotypes obtained by the gDNA method from a few donors were computed using OLGA. Not all clones reach the TCRdb copy of this immuneACCESS table, which keeps in-frame sequences only. Checked studies attribute under half of the gap to unresolved V genes and leave the rest unexplained. That table is the source of V, J and clone size, and D and trimming were worked out from the DNA. Here the sample has 850,000 to 1,200,000 clones; about 80% occur a single time. About 1.5% of the sample goes to the ten largest clones.

As for this clone: The clone's antigen remains unknown. Base qualities are not recorded, but no much larger clone differs from it by a single base.

The donors were healthy, HIV-negative adults with no recently reported acute infections or vaccinations. Only Caucasian adults living in Nashville, Tennessee, USA were represented among the donors. CD4+ T cells were enriched by magnetic negative selection, after which naive cells were positively selected on CD45RA and the negative fraction was taken as the memory subset. After blood collection by leukapheresis, PBMCs were isolated using Ficoll-Histopaque density gradient centrifugation and then cryopreserved in the vapor phase of liquid nitrogen. Purity and quantity of every magnetically sorted T cell population were checked by analytical flow cytometry. Genomic DNA was isolated from every sorted fraction and measured by UV absorbance on a Nanodrop 2000c.

The receptor was isolated from a man between 18 and 29 years old in good health. Sequenced material: memory CD4+ T cells sorted from blood. The intended sense of this specimen's cell subset or site label: CD45RA-negative fraction. This sequence uses TRBV7-9 and TRBJ2-4; 9 bases in the junction line up with TRBD1. The CDR3 has the sequence CASSPRQGGENIQYF. The sequenced DNA: TGTGCCAGCAGCCCGAGACAGGGGGGAGAAAACATTCAGTACTTC.